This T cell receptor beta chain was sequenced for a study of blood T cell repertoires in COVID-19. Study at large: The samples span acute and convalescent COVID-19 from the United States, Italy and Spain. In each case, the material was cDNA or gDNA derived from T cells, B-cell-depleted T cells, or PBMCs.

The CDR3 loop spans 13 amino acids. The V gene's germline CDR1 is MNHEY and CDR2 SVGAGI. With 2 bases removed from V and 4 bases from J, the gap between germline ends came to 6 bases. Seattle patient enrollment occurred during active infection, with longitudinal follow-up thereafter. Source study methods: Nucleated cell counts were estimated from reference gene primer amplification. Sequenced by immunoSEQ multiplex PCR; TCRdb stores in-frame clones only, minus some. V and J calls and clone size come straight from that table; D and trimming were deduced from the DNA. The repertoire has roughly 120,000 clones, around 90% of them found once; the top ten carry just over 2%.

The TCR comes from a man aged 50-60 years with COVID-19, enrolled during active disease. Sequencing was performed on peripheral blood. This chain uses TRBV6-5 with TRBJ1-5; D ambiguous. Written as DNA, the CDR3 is TGTGCCAGCAGTTACCAGGTTAATCAGCCCCAGCATTTT. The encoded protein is CASSYQVNQPQHF.